These 14 T cell receptor beta chains share one sample of origin, sequenced in a study of spatial heterogeneity in lung cancer. Study-wide results and limits: The study found that expanded intratumoral alpha and beta TCR counts tracked tumor mutation counts.

TCRdb re-called the 5' RACE reads through MiXCR, storing one row per CDR3 protein. The sample consists of about 16,000 distinct CDR3 sequences, 6.5% to 8% of them appearing once. Time point meaning: sample taken at primary tumor resection. These receptors have no known antigen. The material was lung tumor tissue, obtained at surgery. Every receptor here comes from a female donor with early-stage non-small cell lung cancer.

This clonotype was seen repeatedly, ten times or more. With the library built for alpha chains, this beta chain is off target and its frequency is not meaningful. The chain is built from TRBV7-2 and TRBJ2-5, with 7 nucleotides matching TRBD1. The V and J ends lost 5 bases and 2 bases, in that order; junction bases with no gene match: 8. This CDR3 spans 15 amino acids. The germline CDR1 and CDR2 sequences are SGHTA and FQGNSA. The CDR3 nucleotides read TGTGCCAGCAGCAAAGGGACAGCCCTTCAAGAGACCCAGTACTTC. Translated, it gives CASSKGTALQETQYF.

This clonotype was observed at least ten times. A library made for alpha chains picked up this beta chain off target, so its size means little. The V and J genes are TRBV20-1 and TRBJ2-2, with 14 bases fitting TRBD2. Losses at the gene ends were 2 bases for V and 2 bases for J; bases not matched to a gene: 4. The CDR3 has 17 residues. Germline loops: CDR1 DFQATT, CDR2 SNEGSKA (reference sequence). CDR3 in DNA: TGCAGTGCTAGACCGGGACTAGCGGGGGCCAACACCGGGGAGCTGTTTTTT. It specifies CSARPGLAGANTGELFF.

This clonotype was seen a few times. The library was designed around alpha chains, so this beta chain is a stray read whose abundance carries little weight. The rearrangement joins TRBV5-4 to TRBJ2-1; no definite D call. CDR1 SGHNT and CDR2 YYREEE come from the germline V gene (reference sequence). V lost 3 bases and J 7 bases, leaving 20 bases between the germline ends. The CDR3 consists of 16 residues. The CDR3 sequence is CASSSAAKQSLNEQFF. CDR3 coding DNA: TGTGCCAGCAGCTCGGCGGCCAAGCAGTCTTTGAATGAGCAGTTCTTC. The variable domain in full, completed from reference TRBV5-4 and TRBJ2-1, reads ETGVTQSPTHLIKTRGQQVTLRCSSQSGHNTVSWYQQALGQGPQFIFQYYREEENGRGNFPPRFSGLQFPNYSSELNVNALELDDSALYLCASSSAAKQSLNEQFFGPGTRLTVL.

This clonotype was observed many times. The size of this beta chain means little, since it is a stray read in a library made for alpha chains. This sequence joins TRBV28 and TRBJ1-2; a weak D match, TRBD1 (5 bases). Trimming removed 4 bases at V and 2 bases at J, with 11 bases between. CDR3 length: 14 amino acids. CDR1 is MDHEN and CDR2 is SYDVKM in the germline V gene. The CDR3 nucleotides read TGTGCCAGCAGTTGGCGGGACCGCAACTATGGCTACACCTTC. Protein: CASSWRDRNYGYTF.

This clonotype was detected ten times or more. This beta chain came through as a stray read in a library set up for alpha chains, and its size says little. The chain uses TRBV15 and TRBJ1-1, with D possibly matching TRBD1 (6 bases). The germline V gene has CDR1 LNHNV and CDR2 YYDKDF (reference sequence). The CDR3 runs 15 residues. With 0 bases removed from V and 3 bases from J, the gap between germline ends came to 11 bases. CDR3: CATSRDLTGDTEAFF. As DNA, the CDR3 is TGTGCCACCAGCAGAGATCTGACAGGTGACACTGAAGCTTTCTTT.

Regarding this clonotype: This beta chain was picked up by a library intended for alpha chains and is off target, so its count carries little meaning. V usage is TRBV6-5 and J usage is TRBJ1-1; 10 positions agree with TRBD1. CDR1 MNHEY and CDR2 SVGAGI come from the germline V gene. V was pared by 8 bases and J by 2 bases, with 2 bases of the junction left unmatched. CDR3 length equals 13 residues. The CDR3 coding sequence is TGTGCCAGCCGACAGGGGGCCAACACTGAAGCTTTCTTT. It translates to CASRQGANTEAFF.

This clonotype was seen ten or more times. At one boundary the junction diverges from the germline segment, which might be a read error. The library was designed around alpha chains, so this beta chain is a stray read whose abundance carries little weight. The J gene is TRBJ2-3, the V gene TRBV3-1, with TRBD1 identical over 8 bases. Germline V lookup: CDR1 LGHDT, CDR2 YNNKEL (reference sequence). CDR3 length: 16 amino acids. The CDR3 reads CASSQDRVFGTGTQYF. The CDR3 DNA reads TGTGCCAGCAGCCAAGATAGGGTATTTGGGACAGGTACGCAGTATTTT.

This clonotype was observed at least ten times. This beta chain is an unintended read in a library built for alpha chains; its size means little. The genes are TRBV9 and TRBJ2-3; D call uncertain. Trimming took 0 bases from V and 2 from J, leaving 10 bases between them. The CDR3 has 15 residues. Germline loops: CDR1 SGDLS, CDR2 YYNGEE. CDR3 bases: TGTGCCAGCAGCGTAGTCTCCAGGAACACAGATACGCAGTATTTT. It yields the protein CASSVVSRNTDTQYF.

This clonotype has at least ten counts. This beta chain appears as a stray read in a library generated for alpha chains; its size is not informative. The genes are TRBV28 and TRBJ1-1; D not certain. The ends were cut back, 3 bases at V and 3 bases at J, with 14 bases in the middle. Germline CDR1 MDHEN, CDR2 SYDVKM. This CDR3 has 15 amino acids. DNA of the CDR3: TGTGCCAGCAGTTTCCCCGGGGAGGGCGACACTGAAGCTTTCTTT. Encoded protein: CASSFPGEGDTEAFF.

Ten or more counts support this clonotype. This beta chain represents an off-target read in a library built for alpha chains; its size is of limited meaning. The V and J genes are TRBV12-3 or TRBV12-4 and TRBJ1-5; perhaps TRBD1 as D (6 bases). V lost 7 bases to trimming and J lost 3 bases, with 10 bases between them. The CDR3 extends over 13 amino acids. The CDR3 DNA reads as TGTGCCAGCACCGGACAGTACAATCAGCCCCAGCATTTT. Protein sequence: CASTGQYNQPQHF.

A remark on this clonotype: Sequence at one end of the junction differs from germline and may be a read error. This beta chain is off target for a library built for alpha chains, so its abundance means little. The chain joins TRBV25-1 to TRBJ1-4, with TRBD1 matching 7 bases. Germline CDR1 MGHDK, CDR2 SYGVNS. This CDR3 is 15 amino acids long. The CDR3 bases are TGTGCCAGCAGTCCCCGGACAGGCCCGGGGGAAACACTGTTTTTT. This translates into CASSPRTGPGETLFF.

In this sample, this clonotype turned up many times. The library was built for alpha chains, so this beta chain is an off-target read and its size means little. As DNA, the CDR3 is TGTGCCAGTAGTGACGGGGGAAAAACCGGGGAGCTGTTTTTT. Protein: CASSDGGKTGELFF. The chain recombines TRBV19 with TRBJ2-2, with D perhaps TRBD2 (6 bases). There are 14 residues in the CDR3. V was trimmed by 5 bases and J by 5 bases, leaving 12 bases between them. Germline CDR1 LNHDA, CDR2 SQIVND (reference sequence).

At least ten counts were recorded for this clonotype. This beta chain lies outside the target of a library built for alpha chains; its clone size means little. J is TRBJ2-7 and V is TRBV20-1; D possibly corresponds to TRBD2 (6 bases). Germline V gene lookup returns CDR1 DFQATT and CDR2 SNEGSKA (reference sequence). This CDR3 is built from 16 residues. V gave up 1 base and J gave up 2 bases, with 18 bases separating them. The CDR3 DNA sequence: TGCAGTGCTAGAGTAACTAGCACTCCTAATCCCTACGAGCAGTACTTC. It translates to CSARVTSTPNPYEQYF.

This clonotype was seen ten or more times. This beta chain represents an off-target read in a library built for alpha chains; its size is of limited meaning. The chain has TRBV6-4 and TRBJ2-6; D remains unclear. V lost 6 bases to trimming and J lost 0 bases, with 6 bases between them. The CDR3 extends over 14 amino acids. The germline CDR1 and CDR2 sequences are MRHNA and SNTAGT. CDR3 sequence reads: CASSGYSGANVLTF. CDR3 bases: TGTGCCAGCAGCGGGTACTCTGGGGCCAACGTCCTGACTTTC.